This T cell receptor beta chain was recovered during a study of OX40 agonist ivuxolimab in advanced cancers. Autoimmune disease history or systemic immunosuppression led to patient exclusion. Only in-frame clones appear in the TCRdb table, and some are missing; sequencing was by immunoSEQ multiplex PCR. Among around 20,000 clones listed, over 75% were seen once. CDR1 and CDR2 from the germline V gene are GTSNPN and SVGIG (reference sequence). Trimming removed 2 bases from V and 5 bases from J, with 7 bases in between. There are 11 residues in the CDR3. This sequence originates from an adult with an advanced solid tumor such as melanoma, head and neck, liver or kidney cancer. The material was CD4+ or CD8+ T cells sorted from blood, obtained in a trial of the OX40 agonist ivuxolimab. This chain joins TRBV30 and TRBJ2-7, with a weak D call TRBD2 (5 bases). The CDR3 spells CAWSPGDEQYF. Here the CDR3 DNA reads TGTGCCTGGAGTCCCGGGGACGAGCAGTACTTC. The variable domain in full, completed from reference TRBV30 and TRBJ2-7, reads SQTIHQWPATLVQPVGSPLSLECTVEGTSNPNLYWYRQAAGRGLQLLFYSVGIGQISSEVPQNLSASRPQDRQFILSSKKLLLSDSGFYLCAWSPGDEQYFGPGTRLTVT.